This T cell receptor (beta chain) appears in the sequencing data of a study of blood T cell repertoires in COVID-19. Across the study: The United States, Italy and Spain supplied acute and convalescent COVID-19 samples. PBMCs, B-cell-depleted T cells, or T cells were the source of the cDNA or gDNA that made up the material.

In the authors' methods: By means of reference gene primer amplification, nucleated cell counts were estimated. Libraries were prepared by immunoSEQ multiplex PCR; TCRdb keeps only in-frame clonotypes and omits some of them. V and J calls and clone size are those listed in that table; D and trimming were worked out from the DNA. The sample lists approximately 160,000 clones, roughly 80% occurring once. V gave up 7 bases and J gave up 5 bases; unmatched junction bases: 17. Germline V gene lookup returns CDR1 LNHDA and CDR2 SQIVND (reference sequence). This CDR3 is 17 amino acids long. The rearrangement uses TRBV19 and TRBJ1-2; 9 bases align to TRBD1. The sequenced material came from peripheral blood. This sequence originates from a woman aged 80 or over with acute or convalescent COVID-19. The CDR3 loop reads CASTFSTRTGARYGYTF. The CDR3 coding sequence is TGTGCCAGTACTTTTTCGACCCGGACAGGGGCACGTTATGGCTACACCTTC.